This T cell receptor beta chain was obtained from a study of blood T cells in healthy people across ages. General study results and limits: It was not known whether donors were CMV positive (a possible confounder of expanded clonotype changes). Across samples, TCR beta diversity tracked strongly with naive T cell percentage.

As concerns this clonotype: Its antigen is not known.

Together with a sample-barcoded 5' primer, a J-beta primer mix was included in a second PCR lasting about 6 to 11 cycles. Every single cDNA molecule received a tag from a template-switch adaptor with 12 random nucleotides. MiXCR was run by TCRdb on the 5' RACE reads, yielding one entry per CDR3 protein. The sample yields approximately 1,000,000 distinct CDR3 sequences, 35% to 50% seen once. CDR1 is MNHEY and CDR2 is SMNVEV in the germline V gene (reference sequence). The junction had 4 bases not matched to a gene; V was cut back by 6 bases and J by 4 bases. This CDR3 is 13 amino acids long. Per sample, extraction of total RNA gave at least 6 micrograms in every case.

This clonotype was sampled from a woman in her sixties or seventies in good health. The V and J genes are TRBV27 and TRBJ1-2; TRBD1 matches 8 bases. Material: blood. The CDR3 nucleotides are TGTGCCAGCAGGACAGGGGCCCTCTATGGCTACACCTTC. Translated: CASRTGALYGYTF.